This T cell receptor (beta chain) was sequenced in a study of blood T cell repertoires in COVID-19. The assay was immunoSEQ multiplex PCR, and TCRdb's table has in-frame clones only and misses some. Among around 150,000 clones listed, about 76% were seen once. Sequences were obtained from peripheral blood. The TCR sequence derives from an older woman with active or convalescent COVID-19.

The CDR3 DNA is TGCAGCGTTGTGGAGGGATCCTCGAACACTGAAGCTTTCTTT. Protein sequence: CSVVEGSSNTEAFF. The V gene is TRBV29-1, the J gene TRBJ1-1; no firm D call. The germline V gene has CDR1 SQVTM and CDR2 ANQGSEA. Trimming shortened V by 4 bases and J by 1 base, and 13 bases separated the two germline ends. There are 14 residues in the CDR3.